These 3 T cell receptor beta chains originate from one sample sequenced in a study of human T cells and chemical hapten exposure. Time point in this sample: patch test 1, 2 weeks after DPC sensitization. Treatment described: therapeutic diphenylcyclopropenone sensitization with weekly scalp DPC. TCRdb reprocessed the RACE reads via MiXCR and lists one record per CDR3 protein. The repertoire consists of around 110,000 distinct CDR3 sequences, with 9% to 13% occurring once and the leading ten covering 1.3% to 1.5%. The sequencing used whole blood, collected in connection with sensitization to the hapten diphenylcyclopropenone (DPC). The origin of the receptors is a woman between 50 and 59 years old with alopecia areata. Some clones in this sample may be carry-over from other donors' samples.

This clonotype was observed at least ten times. The V gene is TRBV10-2, the J gene TRBJ2-5, with 10 bases fitting TRBD1. Germline CDR1 and CDR2: WSHSY and SAAADI. CDR3 length equals 16 residues. Trimming took 7 bases from V and 1 from J; bases not matched to a gene: 9. The CDR3 protein is CASTQSGQGIQETQYF. The CDR3 DNA reads TGCGCCAGCACCCAGTCGGGACAGGGGATCCAAGAGACCCAGTACTTC.

This clonotype has at least ten counts. The chain joins TRBV29-1 to TRBJ1-2; unclear D gene. CDR1 and CDR2 from the germline V gene are SQVTM and ANQGSEA. The V gene lost 7 bases and the J gene lost 7 bases, with 13 bases spanning the gap. CDR3 length: 11 amino acids. CDR3 protein: CSAWVQPGYTF. The CDR3 DNA is TGCAGCGCCTGGGTCCAGCCTGGCTACACCTTC.

This clonotype has only a few counts. V usage is TRBV14 and J usage is TRBJ1-2, with D maybe TRBD1 (6 bases). The CDR3 runs to 15 residues. V dropped 1 base and J dropped 7 bases, with 16 bases sitting between them. Germline CDR1 SGHDN, CDR2 FVKESK. The CDR3 DNA is TGTGCCAGCAGCCAAGCGGCAGGGGAAAGAGGTGGCTACACCTTC. Amino acid sequence: CASSQAAGERGGYTF.